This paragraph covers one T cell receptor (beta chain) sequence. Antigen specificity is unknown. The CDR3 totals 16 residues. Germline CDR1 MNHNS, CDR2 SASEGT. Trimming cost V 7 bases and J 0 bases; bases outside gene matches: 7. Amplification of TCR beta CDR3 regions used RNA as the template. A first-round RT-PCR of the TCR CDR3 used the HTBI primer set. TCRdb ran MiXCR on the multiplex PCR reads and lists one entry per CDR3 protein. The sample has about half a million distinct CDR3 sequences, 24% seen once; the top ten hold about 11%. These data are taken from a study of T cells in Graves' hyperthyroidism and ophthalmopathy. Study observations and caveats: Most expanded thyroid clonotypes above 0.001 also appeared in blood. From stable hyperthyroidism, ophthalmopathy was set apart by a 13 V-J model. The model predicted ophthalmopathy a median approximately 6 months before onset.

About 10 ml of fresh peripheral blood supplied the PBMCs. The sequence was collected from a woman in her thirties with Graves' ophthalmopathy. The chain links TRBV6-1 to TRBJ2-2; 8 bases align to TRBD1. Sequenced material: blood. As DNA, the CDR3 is TGTGCCAGCAAACAGGGGGTGTGGGCGAACACCGGGGAGCTGTTTTTT. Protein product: CASKQGVWANTGELFF.